The 29 T cell receptor beta chains listed next were all sequenced from one sample in a study of monozygotic twins with inflammatory bowel disease. From the 5' RACE reads, TCRdb lists one entry per CDR3 protein and no DNA. The sample table sets out approximately 330,000 distinct CDR3 sequences. Sequenced material: blood. Every receptor here comes from a human donor with ulcerative colitis or Crohn's disease, or a healthy co-twin of an affected twin (not recorded which).

V and J are TRBV4-1 and TRBJ1-6; the D call from TCRdb, TRBD1, cannot be confirmed without DNA. The CDR3 runs to 15 residues. Germline CDR1 is MGHRA and CDR2 is YSYEKL. This CDR3 reads CASSQLGIGNSPLHF.

The rearrangement joins TRBV2 to TRBJ2-6. From germline, CDR1 is SNHLY and CDR2 FYNNEI. This CDR3 has 14 residues. CDR3 amino acids: CASNTDSGANVLTF.

The gene calls are TRBV7-9 and TRBJ2-2; TCRdb calls TRBD2, which cannot be checked without DNA. Germline V gene sequence: CDR1 SEHNR, CDR2 FQNEAQ (reference sequence). This CDR3 contains 16 residues. The CDR3 region is CASSSRGLAGTGELFF. The complete variable domain, with remaining parts taken from reference TRBV7-9 and TRBJ2-2, reads DTGVSQNPRHKITKRGQNVTFRCDPISEHNRLYWYRQTLGQGPEFLTYFQNEAQLEKSRLLSDRFSAERPKGSFSTLEIQRTEQGDSAMYLCASSSRGLAGTGELFFGEGSRLTVL.

The chain uses TRBV6-6 and TRBJ1-6. Germline V gene lookup returns CDR1 MNHNY and CDR2 SVGAGI (reference sequence). CDR3 length: 14 amino acids. CDR3 protein: CASSPTRTDHSLHF.

This chain links TRBV4-3 with TRBJ2-1; TCRdb reports TRBD1, a call that lacks DNA to check it against. Germline lookup yields CDR1 LGHNA and CDR2 YSLEER. This CDR3 comprises 15 residues. The CDR3 sequence: CASSQDTGQPNEQFF.

This chain connects TRBV7-2 to TRBJ2-3; TCRdb lists TRBD2, though no DNA is available to test this call. The CDR3 is 16 residues long. CDR1 is SGHTA and CDR2 is FQGNSA in the germline V gene. Here the CDR3 reads CASRLYGGAGTDTQYF.

V gene TRBV12-3 or TRBV12-4 combines with J gene TRBJ2-5; TCRdb lists TRBD1, though no DNA is available to test this call. This CDR3 contains 15 residues. The CDR3 region is CASSSGRGVQETQYF.

The CDR3 spells CSWIPGGAGGTEAFF. The chain joins TRBV29-1 to TRBJ1-1; TCRdb reports TRBD1, a call that lacks DNA to check it against. This CDR3 has 15 residues. CDR1 is SQVTM and CDR2 is ANQGSEA in the germline V gene.

The chain links TRBV7-8 to TRBJ2-2; there is no DNA to check the TCRdb D call of TRBD2. The germline CDR1 and CDR2 sequences are SGHVS and FQNEAQ. The CDR3 consists of 15 residues. CDR3 region: CASSRKRDPTGELFF.

V and J are TRBV6-6 and TRBJ2-1; there is no DNA to check the TCRdb D call of TRBD1. The CDR3 covers 11 residues. CDR1 and CDR2 (germline): MNHNY, SVGAGI (reference sequence). The chain's CDR3 is CASSRDRFQTF.

The chain is built from TRBV27 and TRBJ2-7. Germline V gives CDR1 MNHEY, CDR2 SMNVEV (reference sequence). This CDR3 has 14 residues. This CDR3 reads CASRKRESSYEQYF.

The chain employs TRBV5-1 and TRBJ2-2. CDR1 is SGHRS, CDR2 YFSETQ, per germline. The CDR3 covers 15 residues. CDR3 sequence: CASSTDGWLTGELFF.

The chain couples TRBV12-3 or TRBV12-4 to TRBJ2-3. The CDR3 extends over 14 amino acids. CDR3 amino acids: CASSFPDSTDTQYF.

V and J are TRBV11-2 and TRBJ2-7; TCRdb's D gene call, TRBD2, goes unchecked for lack of DNA. Germline-derived CDR1 and CDR2 are SGHAT and FQNNGV. The CDR3 spans 14 residues. CDR3 loop: CASSSGTSPYEQYF. Full variable domain (outside the CDR3, taken from reference TRBV11-2 and TRBJ2-7): EAGVAQSPRYKIIEKRQSVAFWCNPISGHATLYWYQQILGQGPKLLIQFQNNGVVDDSQLPKDRFSAERLKGVDSTLKIQPAKLEDSAVYLCASSSGTSPYEQYFGPGTRLTVT.

The chain couples TRBV3-1 to TRBJ2-7; the TCRdb D gene call, TRBD1, has no DNA to confirm it. The CDR3 length is 15 residues. Germline assignment: CDR1 LGHDT and CDR2 YNNKEL (reference sequence). CDR3: CASSPRTGDRYEQYF.

The chain employs TRBV28 and TRBJ1-1. The CDR3 has 12 amino acids. The germline V gene has CDR1 MDHEN and CDR2 SYDVKM. The CDR3 reads CASSPLGSEAFF.

The chain joins TRBV19 to TRBJ2-1. Germline CDR1 reads LNHDA; CDR2 reads SQIVND (reference sequence). The CDR3 is 13 residues long. The CDR3 sequence is CASSILSSGEQFF.

CDR3 sequence reads: CASSPSDSRSYTF. This chain links TRBV18 with TRBJ1-2; the D gene TCRdb calls, TRBD1, cannot be checked with no DNA. The CDR3 length is 13 residues. Per germline, CDR1 KGHSH and CDR2 LQKENI. Variable domain in full (rest from reference TRBV18 and TRBJ1-2): NAGVMQNPRHLVRRRGQEARLRCSPMKGHSHVYWYRQLPEEGLKFMVYLQKENIIDESGMPKERFSAEFPKEGPSILRIQQVVRGDSAAYFCASSPSDSRSYTFGSGTRLTVV.

V gene TRBV4-1 combines with J gene TRBJ2-2; TCRdb picks TRBD2, but there is no DNA to check that call. The CDR3 loop spans 16 amino acids. Germline lookup yields CDR1 MGHRA and CDR2 YSYEKL. CDR3 residues: CASSQGHSGSSGELFF.

This chain joins TRBV7-2 and TRBJ2-1; the D gene TCRdb calls, TRBD1, cannot be checked with no DNA. In germline, CDR1 is SGHTA, CDR2 FQGNSA. This CDR3 has 15 residues. This chain's CDR3 is CASSVDRNIYNEQFF.

The chain couples TRBV27 to TRBJ2-2; there is no DNA to check the TCRdb D call of TRBD2. The CDR3 sequence is 14 residues long. In germline, CDR1 is MNHEY, CDR2 SMNVEV (reference sequence). The CDR3 region is CASSSPMRAGELFF.

The chain employs TRBV18 and TRBJ1-3; absent DNA, TCRdb's TRBD1 call cannot be checked. The germline V gene has CDR1 KGHSH and CDR2 LQKENI. CDR3 length: 15 residues. The chain's CDR3 is CASSRDTFSGNTIYF.

V gene TRBV7-9 combines with J gene TRBJ1-6. There are 12 residues in the CDR3. The germline gives CDR1 SEHNR, CDR2 FQNEAQ (reference sequence). CDR3 amino acids: CATSRDGSPLHF.

This chain links TRBV5-6 with TRBJ1-6. The germline V gene has CDR1 SGHDT and CDR2 YYEEEE. The CDR3 covers 15 residues. CDR3 sequence reads: CASSLVPARNSPLHF.

The V call is TRBV30, the J call TRBJ2-7; TCRdb's D gene call, TRBD1, goes unchecked for lack of DNA. The V gene's germline CDR1 is GTSNPN and CDR2 SVGIG (reference sequence). The CDR3 is made up of 15 amino acids. The CDR3 region is CAWRTPGQGAYEQYF. The full variable domain, completed using reference TRBV30 and TRBJ2-7, is SQTIHQWPATLVQPVGSPLSLECTVEGTSNPNLYWYRQAAGRGLQLLFYSVGIGQISSEVPQNLSASRPQDRQFILSSKKLLLSDSGFYLCAWRTPGQGAYEQYFGPGTRLTVT.

The chain recombines TRBV20-1 with TRBJ1-1; lacking DNA, the TRBD1 call made by TCRdb goes unchecked. The CDR3 consists of 18 residues. Per the germline V gene, CDR1 is DFQATT and CDR2 is SNEGSKA (reference sequence). The CDR3 loop is CSARDRRTVEKMNTEAFF.

The V gene is TRBV12-3 or TRBV12-4, the J gene TRBJ2-2. The CDR3 is 16 amino acids. The CDR3 region is CASSSGTPPNTGELFF.

The chain has TRBV19 and TRBJ1-3. The CDR3 totals 13 residues. Germline CDR1 reads LNHDA; CDR2 reads SQIVND (reference sequence). This CDR3 is CASSAGIGNTIYF.

The rearrangement joins TRBV6-2 or TRBV6-3 to TRBJ1-1; TCRdb selects TRBD1, and the lack of DNA leaves this call unchecked. This CDR3 has 15 residues. Germline assignment: CDR1 MNHEY and CDR2 SVGEGT. The chain's CDR3 is CASSPWGAITTEAFF.